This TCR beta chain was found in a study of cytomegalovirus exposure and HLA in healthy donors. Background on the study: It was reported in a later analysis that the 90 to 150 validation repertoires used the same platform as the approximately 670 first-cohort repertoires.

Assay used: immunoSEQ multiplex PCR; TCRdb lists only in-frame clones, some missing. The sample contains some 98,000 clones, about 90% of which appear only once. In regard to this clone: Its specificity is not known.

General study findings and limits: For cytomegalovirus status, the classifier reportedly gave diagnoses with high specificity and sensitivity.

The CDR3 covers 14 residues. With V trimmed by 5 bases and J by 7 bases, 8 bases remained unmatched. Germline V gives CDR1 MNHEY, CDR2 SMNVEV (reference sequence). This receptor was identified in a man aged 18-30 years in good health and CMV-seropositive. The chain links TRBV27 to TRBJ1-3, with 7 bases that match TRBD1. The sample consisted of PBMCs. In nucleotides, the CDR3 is TGTGCCAGCAGTCCCTCGGACAGGTGGAACACCATATATTTT. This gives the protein CASSPSDRWNTIYF.